One sample yielded the 10 T cell receptor beta chains listed below, sequenced in a study of CXCR3-negative and CXCR3-positive naive CD8 T cells. Overall study findings and caveats: TRB CDR3s were more hydrophobic in CXCR3-positive than in CXCR3-negative naive cells.

In preparing the TRB cDNA libraries, 5' RACE with UMI labels was used. From its re-call of the 5' RACE reads, TCRdb lists each CDR3 protein once, without DNA. The sample features around 88,000 distinct CDR3 sequences, with nearly 0.85% in its top ten. Their specific antigens are unknown. Sequencing input: naive CXCR3+ CD8+ T cells from blood. Indicated subset: CD45RO-CCR7+CD27+CD95- naive CD8+ T cells expressing CXCR3 (TNR3+). These receptors were obtained from a human donor in good health. Some clones in this sample may be carry-over from other donors' samples.

V is TRBV7-9 and J is TRBJ2-2. The CDR3 consists of 12 residues. Germline values: CDR1 SEHNR, CDR2 FQNEAQ (reference sequence). Here the CDR3 reads CASSLATGELFF.

The J gene is TRBJ1-1, the V gene TRBV5-1; TCRdb calls TRBD1, which cannot be checked without DNA. The CDR3 covers 12 residues. Germline V gene data show CDR1 as SGHRS and CDR2 as YFSETQ. The chain's CDR3 is CASSWTGSEAFF.

The chain uses TRBV7-8 and TRBJ2-7; with no DNA, the TCRdb D assignment of TRBD1 cannot be verified. Per germline, CDR1 SGHVS and CDR2 FQNEAQ. The CDR3 runs to 15 residues. CDR3 sequence: CASIPGDREYYEQYF.

This chain's CDR3 is CSLKRVADTEAFF. The chain is built from TRBV20-1 and TRBJ1-1; absent DNA, TCRdb's TRBD1 call cannot be checked. CDR1 is DFQATT, CDR2 SNEGSKA, per germline (reference sequence). The CDR3 is made up of 13 amino acids.

The chain is built from TRBV29-1 and TRBJ2-1; TCRdb calls TRBD1, which cannot be checked without DNA. CDR1 SQVTM and CDR2 ANQGSEA come from the germline V gene. The CDR3 is made up of 16 amino acids. CDR3: CSDGNSQGGSYNEQFF.

This chain uses TRBV4-3 with TRBJ2-7; TCRdb selects TRBD1, and the lack of DNA leaves this call unchecked. Germline assignment: CDR1 LGHNA and CDR2 YSLEER. The CDR3 length is 16 residues. CDR3 amino acids: CASSQVGGQGADEQYF.

The chain employs TRBV29-1 and TRBJ2-3; the TCRdb D gene call, TRBD2, has no DNA to confirm it. The CDR3 is made up of 19 amino acids. Germline V CDR1 and CDR2: SQVTM, ANQGSEA. CDR3 amino acids: CSVELLGTSGSHPPDTQYF.

This chain connects TRBV15 to TRBJ1-1; lacking DNA, the TRBD1 call made by TCRdb goes unchecked. The length of the CDR3 is 15 residues. Germline assignment: CDR1 LNHNV and CDR2 YYDKDF (reference sequence). CDR3: CATNLITGFNTEAFF.

V and J are TRBV4-1 and TRBJ2-7. The CDR3 covers 14 residues. Germline loops: CDR1 MGHRA, CDR2 YSYEKL. CDR3 sequence: CASSQVNGHYEQYF.

The gene calls are TRBV27 and TRBJ2-7. Per germline, CDR1 MNHEY and CDR2 SMNVEV (reference sequence). The CDR3 consists of 13 residues. CDR3 residues: CASSLGSFYEQYF.